The rows below give T cell receptor beta chains drawn from one sample of a study of blood T cell repertoires in COVID-19. TCRdb's copy holds only in-frame clones and misses some; the assay was immunoSEQ multiplex PCR. The sample records approximately 250,000 clones, 70% to 90% being singletons. The sample taken for sequencing was PBMCs or T cells enriched from blood (not recorded which). The source is a woman between 40 and 55 years old with acute COVID-19. Each CDR3 is given with its conserved first and last residue. A D gene is named only where the DNA matches it firmly. Size is omitted from some rows. Given values are once, few, many or a class for expanded clones.

.	.	TRBJ2-1	TRBV19	CASSILASEIVVNEQFF	TGTGCCAGTAGTATATTGGCTAGCGAAATAGTTGTAAATGAGCAGTTCTTC
once	.	TRBJ1-2	TRBV5-4	CASSTPGWDGYTF	TGTGCCAGCAGCACCCCAGGGTGGGATGGCTACACCTTC
.	TRBD1	TRBJ1-1	TRBV7-6	CASSGDRANTEAFF	TGTGCCAGCAGCGGGGACAGGGCGAACACTGAAGCTTTCTTT
.	TRBD1	TRBJ2-7	TRBV19	CASSIVGTGRNEQYF	TGTGCCAGTAGTATAGTGGGGACAGGGAGGAACGAGCAGTACTTC
once	.	TRBJ2-7	TRBV19	CASSISSTPTYEQYF	TGTGCCAGTAGTATATCCTCGACACCGACCTACGAGCAGTACTTC
once	TRBD1	TRBJ1-1	TRBV14	CASSDLTGTYTEAFF	TGTGCCAGCAGCGATCTGACAGGGACCTACACTGAAGCTTTCTTT
.	TRBD1	TRBJ1-3	TRBV18	CASSPGQGRYSGNTIYF	TGTGCCAGCTCACCGGGACAGGGGCGATACTCTGGAAACACCATATATTTT
.	TRBD1	TRBJ2-3	TRBV7-2	CASSRDRAGDTQYF	TGTGCCAGCAGCCGCGACAGGGCCGGAGATACGCAGTATTTT
.	.	TRBJ2-5	TRBV5-1	CASSLGLVGAQETQYF	TGCGCCAGCAGCTTGGGTCTGGTGGGGGCCCAAGAGACCCAGTACTTC
.	TRBD1	TRBJ1-2	TRBV27	CASNKAGQGGYGYTF	TGTGCCAGCAATAAAGCGGGACAGGGGGGCTATGGCTACACCTTC
.	TRBD2	TRBJ2-1	TRBV6-2/TRBV6-3	CASSSPFRTSLGPGYNEQFF	TGTGCCAGCAGTTCCCCCTTTCGGACTAGCCTTGGCCCCGGCTACAATGAGCAGTTCTTC
.	TRBD2	TRBJ2-5	TRBV29-1	CSVEGLAVQETQYF	TGCAGCGTTGAAGGACTAGCGGTTCAAGAGACCCAGTACTTC
.	.	TRBJ1-2	TRBV11-2	CASSLAGSYGYTF	TGTGCCAGCAGCTTAGCGGGGTCCTATGGCTACACCTTC
.	.	TRBJ1-6	TRBV29-1	CSAREGDDSPLHF	TGCAGTGCCCGCGAGGGGGATGATTCACCCCTCCACTTT
.	.	TRBJ2-7	TRBV7-2	CASSSRVVPSYEQYF	TGTGCCAGCAGCTCCCGGGTCGTTCCCTCCTACGAGCAGTACTTC
.	TRBD2	TRBJ2-7	TRBV11-2	CASSSLAGGSYEQYF	TGTGCCAGCAGCTCCCTGGCGGGGGGGTCGTACGAGCAGTACTTC
.	TRBD2	TRBJ2-3	TRBV2	CASSEASKRKTSGKTDTQYF	TGTGCCAGCAGTGAAGCGTCAAAGCGAAAGACTAGCGGGAAAACAGATACGCAGTATTTT
.	.	TRBJ2-1	TRBV24-1	CATSDFRHRQQFF	TGTGCCACCAGTGATTTCAGACACAGGCAGCAGTTCTTC
.	.	TRBJ1-2	TRBV15	CATSRDQVGYTF	TGTGCCACCAGCAGAGACCAGGTCGGCTACACCTTC
.	TRBD1	TRBJ1-6	TRBV7-9	CASSTGLGQGVSPLHF	TGTGCCAGCAGCACCGGGCTAGGGCAGGGGGTTTCACCCCTCCACTTT
.	TRBD1	TRBJ1-6	TRBV27	CASSVSGQGFSNNSPLHF	TGTGCCAGCAGTGTCTCGGGACAGGGCTTTAGCAATAATTCACCCCTCCACTTT
once	.	TRBJ1-1	TRBV21-1	CASSQGQGSEAFF	TGTGCCAGCAGCCAGGGACAGGGTTCTGAAGCTTTCTTT
once	TRBD1	TRBJ1-2	TRBV20-1	CSASPDRALYGYTF	TGCAGTGCTAGTCCGGACAGGGCCCTCTATGGCTACACCTTC
.	.	TRBJ2-1	TRBV6-2/TRBV6-3	CASSLAAYNEQFF	TGTGCCAGCAGTTTAGCGGCCTACAATGAGCAGTTCTTC
.	.	TRBJ2-2	TRBV18	CASSPTRETGTNTGELFF	TGTGCCAGCTCACCTACACGGGAAACAGGGACGAACACCGGGGAGCTGTTTTTT
.	.	TRBJ1-4	TRBV7-8	CASSSHRNEKLFF	TGTGCCAGCAGCTCACACAGGAATGAAAAACTGTTTTTT
.	.	TRBJ1-1	TRBV5-1	CASSSGDGRANTEAFF	TGCGCCAGCAGCTCCGGGGACGGGAGGGCGAACACTGAAGCTTTCTTT
.	TRBD2	TRBJ2-1	TRBV30	CAWSRGREGHYEQFF	TGTGCCTGGAGTCGGGGGCGGGAGGGCCATTATGAGCAGTTCTTC
.	TRBD2	TRBJ2-5	TRBV5-1	CASSLGTNQETQYF	TGCGCCAGCAGCTTAGGGACTAACCAAGAGACCCAGTACTTC
few	.	TRBJ1-1	TRBV27	CASSPITGLETEAFF	TGTGCCAGCAGTCCAATCACAGGGCTGGAGACTGAAGCTTTCTTT
.	TRBD1	TRBJ2-5	TRBV5-4	CASRRDRAEGNQYF	TGTGCCAGCAGACGGGACAGGGCCGAAGGTAACCAGTACTTC
.	.	TRBJ1-1	TRBV7-2	CASSLGGRVGNTEAFF	TGTGCCAGCAGCCTAGGGGGGAGGGTCGGGAACACTGAAGCTTTCTTT
.	TRBD2	TRBJ2-1	TRBV7-2	CASSVSGGARDEQFF	TGTGCCAGCAGCGTTAGCGGGGGGGCCAGAGATGAGCAGTTCTTC
.	TRBD1	TRBJ2-5	TRBV29-1	CSVEHRGLIGETQYF	TGCAGCGTCGAGCACAGGGGGCTCATAGGGGAGACCCAGTACTTC
.	.	TRBJ1-2	TRBV2	CASSEGQVIYGYTF	TGTGCCAGCAGTGAAGGCCAGGTGATCTATGGCTACACCTTC
many	TRBD1	TRBJ1-1	TRBV4-1	CASGNGGTGSEAFF	TGCGCCAGCGGGAACGGTGGGACAGGATCTGAAGCTTTCTTT
.	TRBD2	TRBJ2-1	TRBV5-4	CASSQGTSRNNEQFF	TGTGCCAGCAGCCAAGGGACTAGTAGAAACAATGAGCAGTTCTTC
.	TRBD1	TRBJ2-5	TRBV6-2/TRBV6-3	CASSSTTGTETQYF	TGTGCCAGCAGTTCCACGACAGGGACAGAGACCCAGTACTTC
.	.	TRBJ2-1	TRBV20-1	CSASRSPGDYNEQFF	TGCAGTGCTAGTAGGTCCCCCGGGGACTACAATGAGCAGTTCTTC
.	.	TRBJ1-4	TRBV2	CASSVTGTAATNEKLFF	TGTGCCAGCAGTGTAACCGGCACAGCAGCAACTAATGAAAAACTGTTTTTT